Included here is one T cell receptor beta chain sequence, with context. The sample originates from a study of control samples from healthy donors and cancer patients. The data were produced by immunoSEQ multiplex PCR, yet TCRdb's version contains in-frame clones alone and is incomplete. Of some 150,000 clones listed, more than 85% were seen once; the top ten hold about 3.2%. V trimming: 0 bases; J trimming: 7 bases; junction bases outside the gene matches: 5. Looked up from germline, CDR1 is GTSNPN and CDR2 is SVGIG (reference sequence). The CDR3 extends over 13 amino acids. Sequencing was carried out using blood. This TCR derives from a man younger than 45 in good health. This rearrangement joins TRBV30 to TRBJ1-1; 7 nucleotides agree with TRBD1. CDR3 coding DNA: TGTGCCTGGAGTGTACGACAGGGACTTGAAGCTTTCTTT. Protein product: CAWSVRQGLEAFF.